This T cell receptor beta chain was profiled in a study of shared clonotypes between healthy human individuals. Whole-study context: CD4 naive and CD4 memory each took three plates per donor, while CD8 naive took two and CD8 memory one.

Sequencing was performed with immunoSEQ multiplex PCR; in TCRdb, only in-frame clones are kept and a portion is missing. This table has under 1 million clones, 96% appearing once. With regard to this clone: What it recognizes is unknown.

The CDR3 spans 12 residues. V lost 5 bases to trimming and J lost 2 bases, with 10 bases between them. Per germline, CDR1 GTSNPN and CDR2 SVGIG (reference sequence). CD8 cells classed as naive were CD45RO-negative and positively selected for CCR7, excluding terminally differentiated effector memory CD45RA+ cells. Study-wide findings and caveats: Naive subsets generally exceeded memory subsets in estimated richness. Clonotypes shared by all four sorted-subset donors had higher generation probabilities than non-shared clonotypes.

V and J are TRBV30 and TRBJ2-7; D is ambiguous. Sample: naive CD8+ T cells sorted from blood. The TCR comes from a man aged 25-45 years in good health. The CDR3 loop is CAWVGITYEQYF. The CDR3 bases are TGTGCCTGGGTGGGCATTACCTACGAGCAGTACTTC.